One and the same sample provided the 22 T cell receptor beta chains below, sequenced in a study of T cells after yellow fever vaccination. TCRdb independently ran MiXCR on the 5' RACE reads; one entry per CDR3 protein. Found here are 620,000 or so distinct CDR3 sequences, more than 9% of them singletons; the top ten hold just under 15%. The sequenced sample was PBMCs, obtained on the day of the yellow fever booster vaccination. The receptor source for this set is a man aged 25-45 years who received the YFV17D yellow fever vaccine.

CDR3 amino acids: CASERMADNYGYTF. CDR3 in DNA: TGTGCCAGCGAACGGATGGCCGATAACTATGGCTACACCTTC. The V and J genes are TRBV5-6 and TRBJ1-2; D gene unclear. This CDR3 region has 14 residues. With 7 bases removed from V and 1 base from J, the gap between germline ends came to 14 bases. CDR1 and CDR2 from the germline V gene are SGHDT and YYEEEE.

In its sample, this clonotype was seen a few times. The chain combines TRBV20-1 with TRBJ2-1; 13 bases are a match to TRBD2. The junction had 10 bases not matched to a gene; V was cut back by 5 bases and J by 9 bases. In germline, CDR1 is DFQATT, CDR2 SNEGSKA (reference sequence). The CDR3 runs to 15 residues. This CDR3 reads CSAYPTSGRVVEQFF. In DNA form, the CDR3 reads TGCAGTGCTTACCCTACTAGCGGGAGGGTAGTTGAGCAGTTCTTC.

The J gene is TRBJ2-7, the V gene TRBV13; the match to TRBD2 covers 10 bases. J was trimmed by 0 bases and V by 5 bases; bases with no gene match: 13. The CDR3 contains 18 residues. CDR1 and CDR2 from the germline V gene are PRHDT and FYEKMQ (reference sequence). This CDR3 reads CASSPPLAGATLSYEQYF. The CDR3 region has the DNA TGTGCCAGCAGCCCCCCCCTAGCGGGGGCTACCCTCTCCTACGAGCAGTACTTC.

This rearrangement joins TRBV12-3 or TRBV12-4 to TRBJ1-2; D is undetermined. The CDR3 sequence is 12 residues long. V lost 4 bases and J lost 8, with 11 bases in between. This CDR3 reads CASSSSVGGYTF. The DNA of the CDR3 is TGTGCCAGCAGTTCGTCCGTCGGCGGCTACACCTTC.

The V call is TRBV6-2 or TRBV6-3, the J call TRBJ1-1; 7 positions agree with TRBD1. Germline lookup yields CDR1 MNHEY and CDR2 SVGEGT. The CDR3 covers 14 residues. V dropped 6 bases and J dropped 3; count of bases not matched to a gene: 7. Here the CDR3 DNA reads TGTGCCAGCAGGTCTCAGACAGGGTACACTGAAGCTTTCTTT. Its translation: CASRSQTGYTEAFF.

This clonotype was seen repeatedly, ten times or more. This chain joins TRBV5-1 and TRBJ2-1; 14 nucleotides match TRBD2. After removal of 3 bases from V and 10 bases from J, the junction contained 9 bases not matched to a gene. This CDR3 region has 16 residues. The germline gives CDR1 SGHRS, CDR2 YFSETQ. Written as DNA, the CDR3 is TGCGCCAGCAGCTCCACCGGGACTAGCGGGAGTGGAGAGCAGTTCTTC. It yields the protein CASSSTGTSGSGEQFF.

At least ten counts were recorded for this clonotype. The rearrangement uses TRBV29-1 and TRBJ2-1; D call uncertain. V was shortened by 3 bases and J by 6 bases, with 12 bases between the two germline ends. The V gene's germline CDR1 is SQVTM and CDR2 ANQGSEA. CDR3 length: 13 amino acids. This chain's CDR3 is CSVEVWSGNEQFF. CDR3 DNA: TGCAGCGTTGAGGTGTGGTCGGGCAATGAGCAGTTCTTC.

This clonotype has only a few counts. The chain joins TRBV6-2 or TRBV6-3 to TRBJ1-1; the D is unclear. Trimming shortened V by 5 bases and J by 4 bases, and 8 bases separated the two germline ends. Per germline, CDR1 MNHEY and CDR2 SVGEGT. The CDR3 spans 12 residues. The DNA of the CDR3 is TGTGCCAGCAGTCCTCTGGTCACTGAAGCTTTCTTT. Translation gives CASSPLVTEAFF.

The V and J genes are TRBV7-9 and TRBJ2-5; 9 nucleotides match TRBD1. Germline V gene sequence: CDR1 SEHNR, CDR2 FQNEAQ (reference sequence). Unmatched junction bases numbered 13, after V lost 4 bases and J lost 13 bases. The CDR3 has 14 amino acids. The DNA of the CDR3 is TGTGCCAGCAGCTCGAAGACAGGGGGAACAAGTTGGTACTTC. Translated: CASSSKTGGTSWYF.

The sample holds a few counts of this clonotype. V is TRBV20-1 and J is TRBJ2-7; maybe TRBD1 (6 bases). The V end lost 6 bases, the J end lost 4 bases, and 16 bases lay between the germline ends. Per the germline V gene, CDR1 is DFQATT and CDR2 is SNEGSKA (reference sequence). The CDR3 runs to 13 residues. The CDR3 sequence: CSAISGTKYEQYF. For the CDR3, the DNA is TGCAGTGCAATCTCCGGGACAAAGTACGAGCAGTACTTC.

DNA for the CDR3: TGTGCCAGCAGCCGCCGCCCCCCAAGTGGCGAGCAGTACTTC. It yields the protein CASSRRPPSGEQYF. The V call is TRBV7-8, the J call TRBJ2-7; D gene uncertain. V lost 5 bases and J 6 bases, leaving 17 bases between the germline ends. This CDR3 contains 14 residues. Germline CDR1 reads SGHVS; CDR2 reads FQNEAQ.

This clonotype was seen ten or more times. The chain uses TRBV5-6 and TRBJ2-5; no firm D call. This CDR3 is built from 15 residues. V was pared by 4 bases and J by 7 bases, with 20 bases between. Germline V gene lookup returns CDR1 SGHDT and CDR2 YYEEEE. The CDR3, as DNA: TGTGCCAGCAGCATTCCGGGCCCCTACTCAGGGACCCAGTACTTC. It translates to CASSIPGPYSGTQYF. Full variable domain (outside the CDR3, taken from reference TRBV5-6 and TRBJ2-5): DAGVTQSPTHLIKTRGQQVTLRCSPKSGHDTVSWYQQALGQGPQFIFQYYEEEERQRGNFPDRFSGHQFPNYSSELNVNALLLGDSALYLCASSIPGPYSGTQYFGPGTRLLVL.

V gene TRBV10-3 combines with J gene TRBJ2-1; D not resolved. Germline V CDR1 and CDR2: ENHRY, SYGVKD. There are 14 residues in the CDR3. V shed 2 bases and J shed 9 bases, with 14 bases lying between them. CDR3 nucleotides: TGTGCCATCAGTGAGCCCACGACACACAGTGAGCAGTTCTTC. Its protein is CAISEPTTHSEQFF.

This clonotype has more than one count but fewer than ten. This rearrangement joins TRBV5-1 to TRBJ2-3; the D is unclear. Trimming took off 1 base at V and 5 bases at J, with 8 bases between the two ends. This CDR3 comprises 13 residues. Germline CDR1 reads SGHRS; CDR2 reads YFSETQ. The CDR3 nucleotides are TGCGCCAGCAGCTTGATACCAGAAGATACGCAGTATTTT. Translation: CASSLIPEDTQYF.

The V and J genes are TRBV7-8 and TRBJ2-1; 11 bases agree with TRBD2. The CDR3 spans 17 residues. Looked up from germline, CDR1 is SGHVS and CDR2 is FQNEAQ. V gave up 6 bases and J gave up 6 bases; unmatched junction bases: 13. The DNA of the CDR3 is TGTGCCAGCAGGTCGCTCCCAACTAGCGGGAGTAGCAATGAGCAGTTCTTC. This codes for CASRSLPTSGSSNEQFF.

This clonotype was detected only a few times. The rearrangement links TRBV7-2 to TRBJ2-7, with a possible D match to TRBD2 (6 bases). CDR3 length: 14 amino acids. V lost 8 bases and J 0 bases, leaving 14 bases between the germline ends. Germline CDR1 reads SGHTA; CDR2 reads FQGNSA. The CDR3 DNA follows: TGTGCCAGCGGGGTGGGAGGCCGCTCCTACGAGCAGTACTTC. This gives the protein CASGVGGRSYEQYF.

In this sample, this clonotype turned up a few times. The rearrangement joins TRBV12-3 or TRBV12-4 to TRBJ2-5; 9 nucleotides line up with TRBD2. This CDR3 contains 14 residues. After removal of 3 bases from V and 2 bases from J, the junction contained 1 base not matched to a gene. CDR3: CASSLREGQETQYF. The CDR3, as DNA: TGTGCCAGCAGTTTGCGGGAGGGACAAGAGACCCAGTACTTC.

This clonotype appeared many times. The CDR3 loop is CASSFWTSGRETEQYF. In DNA form, the CDR3 reads TGTGCCAGCAGCTTTTGGACTAGCGGGAGGGAGACCGAGCAGTACTTC. This rearrangement joins TRBV7-9 to TRBJ2-7; 15 bases agree with TRBD2. V was clipped by 3 bases and J by 6 bases; unmatched bases: 6. The CDR3 totals 16 residues. Per the germline V gene, CDR1 is SEHNR and CDR2 is FQNEAQ (reference sequence).

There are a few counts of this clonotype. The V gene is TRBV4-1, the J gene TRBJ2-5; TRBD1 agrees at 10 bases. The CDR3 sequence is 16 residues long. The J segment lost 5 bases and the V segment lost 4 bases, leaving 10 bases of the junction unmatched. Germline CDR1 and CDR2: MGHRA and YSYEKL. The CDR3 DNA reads TGCGCCAGCAGCCGACGGGGACAGGGGATGGAGGAGACCCAGTACTTC. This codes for CASSRRGQGMEETQYF.

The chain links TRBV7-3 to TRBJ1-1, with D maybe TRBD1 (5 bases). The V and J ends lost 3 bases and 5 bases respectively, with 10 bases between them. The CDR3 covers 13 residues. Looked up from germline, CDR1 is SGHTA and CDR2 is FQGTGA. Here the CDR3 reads CASSLQGWTEAFF. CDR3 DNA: TGTGCCAGCAGCTTGCAGGGATGGACTGAAGCTTTCTTT.

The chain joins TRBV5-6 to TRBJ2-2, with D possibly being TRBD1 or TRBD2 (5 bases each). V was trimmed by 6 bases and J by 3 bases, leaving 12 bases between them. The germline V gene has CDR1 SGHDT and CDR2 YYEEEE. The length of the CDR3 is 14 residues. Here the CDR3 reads CASTHRDHTGELFF. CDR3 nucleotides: TGTGCCAGCACCCACCGGGACCACACCGGGGAGCTGTTTTTT. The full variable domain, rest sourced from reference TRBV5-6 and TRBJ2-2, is DAGVTQSPTHLIKTRGQQVTLRCSPKSGHDTVSWYQQALGQGPQFIFQYYEEEERQRGNFPDRFSGHQFPNYSSELNVNALLLGDSALYLCASTHRDHTGELFFGEGSRLTVL.

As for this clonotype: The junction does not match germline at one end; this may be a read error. In DNA, the CDR3 is TGTGCCTGCAGTGCTCCGGGACAGAGACCAACCTACGAGCAGTACTTC. Translated, it gives CACSAPGQRPTYEQYF. The chain uses TRBV2 and TRBJ2-7, with 7 nucleotides matching TRBD1. The CDR3 sequence is 16 residues long. Germline CDR1 SNHLY, CDR2 FYNNEI.